Presented here are 9 T cell receptor beta chains from one specimen sequenced in a study of T cell repertoires in cytomegalovirus infection. TCRdb re-derived calls from the reads in MiXCR, one entry per CDR3 protein. In the table there are around 450,000 distinct CDR3 sequences, approximately 30% of which are singletons. Source material: PBMCs. These TCRs come from a human donor in good health (CMV status not recorded). Some clones in this sample may be carry-over from other donors' samples.

This clonotype showed up many times. J is TRBJ2-5 and V is TRBV11-2; a possible D gene is TRBD1 (6 bases). The CDR3 is made up of 15 amino acids. Germline CDR1 and CDR2: SGHAT and FQNNGV. V dropped 1 base and J dropped 2 bases, with 11 bases sitting between them. CDR3 region: CASSLGGHSQETQYF. CDR3 sequence (DNA): TGTGCCAGCAGCTTAGGGGGGCACTCTCAAGAGACCCAGTACTTC.

The J gene is TRBJ1-3, the V gene TRBV27; 8 positions match TRBD1. Germline CDR1 is MNHEY and CDR2 is SMNVEV (reference sequence). Germline trimming cut 7 bases from V and 0 bases from J; bases unmatched to any gene: 5. The CDR3 is 15 residues long. CDR3 DNA: TGTGCCAGCACCTGGACAGGGCCCTCTGGAAACACCATATATTTT. This sequence encodes CASTWTGPSGNTIYF.

V is TRBV28 and J is TRBJ2-1, with TRBD1 matching over 7 bases. The CDR3 is 17 amino acids. Germline V CDR1 and CDR2: MDHEN, SYDVKM. The junction had 10 bases not matched to a gene; V was cut back by 5 bases and J by 0 bases. CDR3 in amino acids: CASSPPRAGGSYNEQFF. The CDR3 DNA follows: TGTGCCAGCAGTCCGCCCCGGGCAGGGGGCTCCTACAATGAGCAGTTCTTC.

This clonotype was recorded a few times. This chain joins TRBV12-3 or TRBV12-4 and TRBJ2-5; no definite D call. This CDR3 has 12 amino acids. Trimming shortened V by 4 bases and J by 5 bases, and 8 bases separated the two germline ends. The CDR3 DNA reads TGTGCCAGCAGTTCCCACGGGGAGACCCAGTACTTC. This codes for CASSSHGETQYF.

In its sample, this clonotype was seen many times. The gene calls are TRBV7-2 and TRBJ2-5; D not certain. Germline V CDR1 and CDR2: SGHTA, FQGNSA. The V and J ends lost 1 base and 1 base respectively, with 7 bases between them. The CDR3 is 14 residues long. Here the CDR3 reads CASSLVPVQETQYF. The CDR3, as DNA: TGTGCCAGCAGCTTAGTACCCGTCCAAGAGACCCAGTACTTC.

This clonotype appeared a few times. The CDR3 protein is CASSYSGGGAGNEQFF. CDR3 nucleotide sequence: TGTGCCAGCAGTTACTCGGGCGGGGGGGCCGGGAATGAGCAGTTCTTC. The chain uses TRBV6-5 and TRBJ2-1, with TRBD2 matching over 9 bases. This CDR3 has 16 residues. V gave up 0 bases and J gave up 7 bases; unmatched junction bases: 7. Germline-derived CDR1 and CDR2 are MNHEY and SVGAGI.

Notes on this clonotype: A read error is possible here, since a much larger clone lies one base away. V usage is TRBV4-1 and J usage is TRBJ2-7; 8 nucleotides agree with TRBD1. This CDR3 comprises 15 residues. Germline lookup yields CDR1 MGHRA and CDR2 YSYEKL. CDR3 sequence reads: CASSQDDRGIYAQYF. CDR3 nucleotide sequence: TGCGCCAGCAGCCAAGATGACAGGGGAATCTACGCGCAGTACTTC.

This clonotype was seen ten or more times. V usage is TRBV7-9 and J usage is TRBJ1-2, with TRBD1 identical over 7 bases. The germline V gene has CDR1 SEHNR and CDR2 FQNEAQ (reference sequence). The V gene end was trimmed by 5 bases and the J gene end by 8 bases; junction bases not matched to a gene: 8. This CDR3 region has 13 residues. The CDR3 DNA reads as TGTGCCAGCAGCCATGGACAGGACCGGGGCTACACCTTC. Translation: CASSHGQDRGYTF.

This clonotype was counted a few times. J is TRBJ1-1 and V is TRBV6-2 or TRBV6-3; D remains unclear. Trimming took off 4 bases at V and 11 bases at J, with 20 bases between the two ends. CDR1 is MNHEY, CDR2 SVGEGT, per germline. The CDR3 is 14 amino acids. CDR3 residues: CASSWQPWNGGAFF. CDR3 DNA: TGTGCCAGCAGTTGGCAACCTTGGAACGGCGGGGCTTTCTTT.